This section outlines one T cell receptor (beta chain) sequence together with its context. The data derive from a study of blood T cell repertoires in COVID-19. Whole-study context: The United States, Italy and Spain were the sources of the acute and convalescent COVID-19 samples. T cells, B-cell-depleted T cells, or PBMCs supplied cDNA or gDNA.

Per the original data handling: Reference gene primer amplification gave estimated nucleated cell counts. Profiling relied on immunoSEQ multiplex PCR, and the TCRdb table lists in-frame clones only, not all of them. D and trimming were read from the DNA, whereas the V and J calls and clone size are those reported in that table. The sample consists of around 70,000 clones, about 80% of them appearing once. Germline V lookup: CDR1 SGHDT, CDR2 YYEEEE. CDR3 length: 13 amino acids. V dropped 0 bases and J dropped 1 base, with 5 bases sitting between them. The clonotype comes from a man between 65 and 85 years old who had recovered from COVID-19. V usage is TRBV5-6 and J usage is TRBJ2-7; D call uncertain. The sequencing input was peripheral blood. CDR3 nucleotide sequence: TGTGCCAGCAGCTTGGGCAGGTCCTACGAGCAGTACTTC. It specifies CASSLGRSYEQYF.